Listed below are T cell receptor beta chains from one sample, sequenced in a study of blood T cell repertoires in COVID-19. The data were produced by immunoSEQ multiplex PCR, yet TCRdb's version contains in-frame clones alone and is incomplete. The data show over 45,000 clones, with around nine tenths seen just once and 3% to 5% held by the top ten. The sequenced sample consisted of peripheral blood. The source of these receptors is a man in his fifties with acute or convalescent COVID-19. Each CDR3 is given with its conserved first and last residue. Fields, in order: clone size, D gene, J gene, V gene, CDR3 DNA, CDR3 protein. The D gene is left open where the match is weak. Not every row has a clone size; where given, it reads once, few, many or a size class.

- TRBD2 TRBJ2-1 TRBV19 TGTGCCAGTAGTCTTCCCGGGCTAGCGGCGCCGGAGCAGTTCTTC CASSLPGLAAPEQFF
- TRBD2 TRBJ2-2 TRBV6-4 TGTGCCAGCAGTGACTCGGGGACTAGCGCGAACACCGGGGAGCTGTTTTTT CASSDSGTSANTGELFF
- TRBD1 TRBJ1-4 TRBV10-3 TGTGCCATCAGTGACGACAGGGGGCTAACTAATGAAAAACTGTTTTTT CAISDDRGLTNEKLFF
- TRBD1 TRBJ2-2 TRBV24-1 TGTGCCACCAGTGATGCGACAGGGGACACCGGGGAGCTGTTTTTT CATSDATGDTGELFF
- TRBD2 TRBJ2-3 TRBV19 TGTGCCAGTAGTATCCGACAACTAGCGGGAAGCACAGATACGCAGTATTTT CASSIRQLAGSTDTQYF
- - TRBJ2-6 TRBV19 TGTGCCAGTAGTGAGAGCGGGGCCAACGTCCTGACTTTC CASSESGANVLTF
- - TRBJ2-2 TRBV3-1/TRBV3-2 TGTGCCAGCAGTTCTCCAACCGGGACAACCACCGGGGAGCTGTTTTTT CASSSPTGTTTGELFF
- - TRBJ1-2 TRBV28 TGTGCCAGCAGTTTGGGGGGGGTGAGGATCTATGGCTACACCTTC CASSLGGVRIYGYTF
- - TRBJ2-1 TRBV5-6 TGTGCCAGCAGCTTGGAAGGCGGAGGGACTTCCAATGAGCAGTTCTTC CASSLEGGGTSNEQFF
once - TRBJ2-1 TRBV3-1/TRBV3-2 TGTGCCAGCAGCCAAAATGCGGGTAGCGGTAGCTCCTACAATGAGCAGTTCTTC CASSQNAGSGSSYNEQFF
few TRBD2 TRBJ2-7 TRBV2 TGTGCCAGCAGTGTGGGGGGAGGGCCCAGGTTC CASSVGGGPRF
- - TRBJ1-2 TRBV19 TGTGCCAGTAGTATCCGACAGTATGGCTACACCTTC CASSIRQYGYTF
- TRBD1 TRBJ2-7 TRBV6-5 TGTGCCAGCAGCCCGGGACAGTCCTACGAGCAGTACTTC CASSPGQSYEQYF
- TRBD1 TRBJ2-2 TRBV30 TGTGCCTGGAACCCCCGGACAGGGGCGGGGACCGGGGAGCTGTTTTTT CAWNPRTGAGTGELFF
- - TRBJ2-7 TRBV3-1/TRBV3-2 TGTGCCAGCAGCCCCCGGCGACTGGGAGTTACCGAGCAGTACTTC CASSPRRLGVTEQYF
- - TRBJ1-5 TRBV12-5 TGTGCTAGTGGTTCACAACTAGGCAATCAGCCCCAGCATTTT CASGSQLGNQPQHF
- - TRBJ2-5 TRBV30 TGTGCCGGGGGTAAGGGACTGAGGGAGACCCAGTACTTC CAGGKGLRETQYF
- TRBD2 TRBJ2-5 TRBV24-1 TGTGCCACCAGTGCCCCCGGGAGGGAGACCCAGTACTTC CATSAPGRETQYF
- TRBD1 TRBJ2-3 TRBV19 TGTGCCAGTAGCTCTTACCGGGACAGGGGGCGCACAGATACGCAGTATTTT CASSSYRDRGRTDTQYF
- - TRBJ2-1 TRBV4-1 TGCGCCAGCAGCCAAGAAGGTGGGGAGCACAATGAGCAGTTCTTC CASSQEGGEHNEQFF
- TRBD1 TRBJ2-3 TRBV18 TGTGCCAGCTCGCCAGGGACAGGGGGATTGACAGATACGCAGTATTTT CASSPGTGGLTDTQYF
- - TRBJ1-6 TRBV27 TGTGCCAGCAGTTTATCAGGGGCCGCAGCACCCCTCCACTTT CASSLSGAAAPLHF
- TRBD1 TRBJ2-3 TRBV6-5 TGTGCCAGCAGTTACCAGGGGGAGACAGGTGATACGCAGTATTTT CASSYQGETGDTQYF
- - TRBJ1-1 TRBV10-1 TGCGCCAGCAGCGTCGACAGGTACACTGAAGCTTTCTTT CASSVDRYTEAFF
- TRBD1 TRBJ1-6 TRBV7-2 TGTGCCAGCAACCAAAACAGGGGACCCCTCCACTTT CASNQNRGPLHF
- - TRBJ1-1 TRBV19 TGTGCCAGTAGTATATCGAGGTATACTGAAGCTTTCTTT CASSISRYTEAFF
- TRBD1 TRBJ2-1 TRBV10-3 TGTGCCATCAGTCGACAGGGGTACAATGAGCAGTTCTTC CAISRQGYNEQFF
once - TRBJ1-1 TRBV6-2/TRBV6-3 TGTGCCAGCAGTCCAATACAGATGAACACTGAAGCTTTCTTT CASSPIQMNTEAFF
- - TRBJ1-3 TRBV3-1/TRBV3-2 TGTGCCAGCAGCCAACCCGCAGGGATCGGCGGAAACACCATATATTTT CASSQPAGIGGNTIYF
- TRBD1 TRBJ2-2 TRBV10-3 TGTGCCATCCAGGGACAGACGAACACCGGGGAGCTGTTTTTT CAIQGQTNTGELFF
- - TRBJ1-5 TRBV19 TGTGCCAGTAGTTCGGCAGGGGATCAGCCCCAGCATTTT CASSSAGDQPQHF
- - TRBJ1-2 TRBV9 TGTGCCAGCAGCGTAACGCGGAGCTATGGCTACACCTTC CASSVTRSYGYTF
- - TRBJ1-2 TRBV5-1 TGCGCCAGCAGCCAGGGGATTGGGTATGGCTACACCTTC CASSQGIGYGYTF
- - TRBJ1-2 TRBV28 TGTGCCAGCACCCCAGGACAGTTGGGCGGCTATGGCTACACCTTC CASTPGQLGGYGYTF
- - TRBJ2-4 TRBV12-3/TRBV12-4 TGTGCCAGCAGCATCGGCAGCGCGGACATTCAGTACTTC CASSIGSADIQYF
- - TRBJ1-2 TRBV6-4 TGTGCCAGCCGGAGAGGGGGGGATACTAACTATGGCTACACCTTC CASRRGGDTNYGYTF
- - TRBJ1-1 TRBV6-4 TGTGCCAGCAGGAAGACAGATCGGAACACTGAAGCTTTCTTT CASRKTDRNTEAFF
- - TRBJ2-6 TRBV18 TGTGCCAGCTCACCCGGCGGGATCCCCCCTGGGGCCAACGTCCTGACTTTC CASSPGGIPPGANVLTF
- TRBD1 TRBJ1-5 TRBV2 TGTGCCAGCAGTGTTCAGGGGGGACCTTATAGCAATCAGCCCCAGCATTTT CASSVQGGPYSNQPQHF
- TRBD1 TRBJ1-1 TRBV6-5 TGTGCCAGCAGTCATACAGGGGGCCTCGGCACTGAAGCTTTCTTT CASSHTGGLGTEAFF
few TRBD1 TRBJ2-7 TRBV29-1 TGCAGCGTTGAAGGTCTATTCCGGGACAGCTTTACCTACGAGCAGTACTTC CSVEGLFRDSFTYEQYF
- TRBD2 TRBJ2-1 TRBV3-1/TRBV3-2 TGTGCCAGCAGCCTCTTAAGAATGGGCGGGAGGGTCGTCAATGAGCAGTTCTTC CASSLLRMGGRVVNEQFF
- TRBD1 TRBJ2-2 TRBV24-1 TGTGCCACCAGTGACTACGGGACAGGGGATGTCCGGGAGCTGTTTTTT CATSDYGTGDVRELFF
- - TRBJ1-1 TRBV19 TGTGCCAGTGCAGGGTATATGAACACTGAAGCTTTCTTT CASAGYMNTEAFF
- TRBD1 TRBJ2-2 TRBV29-1 TGCAGCGGGGGGACAGCCGCGAACACCGGGGAGCTGTTTTTT CSGGTAANTGELFF
once TRBD2 TRBJ2-7 TRBV30 TGTGCCTGGAGACCGCGACCTTATAGCGGGAATTCCTACGAGCAGTACTTC CAWRPRPYSGNSYEQYF